These 2 T cell receptor beta chains share one sample of origin, sequenced in a study of T cell clonality in common variable immunodeficiency. Produced via immunoSEQ multiplex PCR; TCRdb's table is partial and in-frame only. The table lists around 29,000 clones, with no singletons. The sample was peripheral blood mononuclear cells. Receptors originate from a person aged 18 to 70 in good health.

This clone was recorded a few times. The read stops 3 residues short of the end of the CDR3; the missing end is completed from the germline J gene. The J gene is TRBJ1-5, the V gene TRBV6-2 or TRBV6-3; D gene unclear. With 4 bases removed from V and 5 bases from J, the gap between germline ends came to 6 bases. Germline CDR1 is MNHEY and CDR2 is SVGEGT. This CDR3 is 12 amino acids long. The covered CDR3 bases are TGTGCCAGCAGTTTCCAATATCAGCCC. Translation: CASSFQYQP. The whole CDR3 sequence is CASSFQYQPQHF.

This clone has ten or more counts. CDR3 DNA (partial): TGTGCCAGCAGTGACTCGCGAGCGACAGATACG. This encodes CASSDSRATDT. The full CDR3 protein is CASSDSRATDTQYF. V usage is TRBV6-4 and J usage is TRBJ2-3, with unresolved D. The read comes to an end 3 residues before the CDR3 does, leaving the germline J gene to fill in the end. Per the germline V gene, CDR1 is MRHNA and CDR2 is SNTAGT. V shed 0 bases and J shed 3 bases, with 7 bases lying between them. The length of the CDR3 is 14 residues.